The 6 T cell receptor beta chains listed next were all sequenced from one sample in a study of graft-versus-host responses after intestinal transplantation. Here immunoSEQ multiplex PCR was the method, and the copy in TCRdb shows in-frame clones only, minus some. This sample has tens of thousands of clones, with less than 95% found just once. These receptors lack a known antigen. The sample here was unstimulated CD4+ T cells sorted from spleen or lymph node cells, taken before transplant. These TCRs come from a human donor who was the organ donor for an intestinal transplant.

The chain employs TRBV7-2 and TRBJ2-1; no clear D. V shed 5 bases and J shed 7 bases, with 9 bases lying between them. The length of the CDR3 is 12 residues. CDR1 SGHTA and CDR2 FQGNSA come from the germline V gene. In DNA form, the CDR3 reads TGTGCCAGCAGCCCTGCCCCGAATGAGCAGTTCTTC. Amino acids: CASSPAPNEQFF.

This clone was picked up one time. The chain uses TRBV6-1 and TRBJ1-5; no clear D. This CDR3 has 13 residues. The germline V gene encodes CDR1 MNHNS and CDR2 SASEGT. V lost 7 bases, J lost 4 bases, and 11 bases lay in between. CDR3 nucleotides: TGTGCCAGCACCAGGAACGAGAATCAGCCCCAGCATTTT. This translates into CASTRNENQPQHF.

The chain employs TRBV7-3 and TRBJ1-6; D might be TRBD1 (6 bases). The V and J ends lost 5 bases and 7 bases respectively, with 12 bases between them. The CDR3 covers 14 residues. Germline-derived CDR1 and CDR2 are SGHTA and FQGTGA. The CDR3 coding sequence is TGTGCCAGCAGCCCAGGGACACCGAATTCACCCCTCCACTTT. It codes for CASSPGTPNSPLHF.

V gene TRBV6-5 combines with J gene TRBJ1-2; no firm D call. Germline CDR1 and CDR2: MNHEY and SVGAGI. Trimming took off 0 bases at V and 5 bases at J, with 13 bases between the two ends. The CDR3 has 15 residues. CDR3 amino acids: CASSYSRDPSYGYTF. The CDR3 nucleotides read TGTGCCAGCAGTTACTCGAGAGATCCTTCTTATGGCTACACCTTC.

CDR3 loop: CASSLRVLAGGSSYEQYF. The CDR3 DNA sequence: TGTGCCAGCAGTTTGCGGGTACTAGCGGGGGGCTCGTCCTACGAGCAGTACTTC. The V gene is TRBV27, the J gene TRBJ2-7; 12 bases align to TRBD2. The trim removed 3 bases at V and 1 base at J, leaving 10 bases unmatched. The germline V gene encodes CDR1 MNHEY and CDR2 SMNVEV (reference sequence). The length of the CDR3 is 18 residues.

This chain joins TRBV4-3 and TRBJ2-1, with D uncertain. The length of the CDR3 is 14 residues. CDR1 LGHNA and CDR2 YSLEER come from the germline V gene. The V gene lost 0 bases and the J gene lost 10 bases, with 13 bases spanning the gap. The CDR3 spells CASSQDLVGGEQFF. CDR3 coding DNA: TGCGCCAGCAGCCAAGATTTGGTGGGTGGCGAGCAGTTCTTC.